The 5 T cell receptor beta chains reported below all come from one sample, sequenced in a study of cytomegalovirus exposure and HLA in healthy donors (dated by TCRdb to 2016 to 2017). Library preparation was by the immunoSEQ multiplex PCR assay. For the multiplex PCR, a mixture combining 60 forward primers for TCR Vbeta segments and 13 reverse primers for TCR Jbeta segments was used. The source is immuneACCESS, and TCRdb retained only in-frame sequences with V and J called. Part of the clones is not carried over; for the studies checked, unresolved V genes explain less than half of this, and the remainder is unexplained. The table for this sample lists 200,000 to 250,000 clones; about 84% of them were counted only once. The ten largest clones capture 1% to 1.5% of the sample. Material for sequencing was PBMCs. The receptors were gathered from a human donor in good health.

The CDR3 nucleotides are TGTGCCAGCAGACCAGTTCTCCCGGGACAGACCTCCTACGAGCAGTACTTC. This sequence encodes CASRPVLPGQTSYEQYF. The rearrangement uses TRBV27 and TRBJ2-7; 7 nucleotides line up with TRBD1. Per germline, CDR1 MNHEY and CDR2 SMNVEV (reference sequence). V lost 6 bases, J lost 0 bases, and 14 bases stayed unmatched. The CDR3 extends over 17 amino acids.

V gene TRBV5-4 combines with J gene TRBJ2-1, with 10 bases fitting TRBD2. The CDR3 runs to 17 residues. Germline loops: CDR1 SGHNT, CDR2 YYREEE (reference sequence). V was pared by 1 base and J by 2 bases, with 6 bases of the junction left unmatched. The CDR3 region has the DNA TGTGCCAGCAGCTTGACTAGCGGGAACACTGCCTACAATGAGCAGTTCTTC. Its translation is CASSLTSGNTAYNEQFF.

This clone has just a few counts. V gene TRBV6-6 combines with J gene TRBJ2-3, with 8 bases identical to TRBD1. Germline V CDR1 and CDR2: MNHNY, SVGAGI (reference sequence). CDR3 length: 14 amino acids. V lost 6 bases and J lost 3; bases outside the gene matches: 5. The CDR3: CASRPGGATDTQYF. Here the CDR3 DNA reads TGTGCCAGCAGGCCAGGGGGCGCAACAGATACGCAGTATTTT.

The V call is TRBV28, the J call TRBJ2-7; D is perhaps TRBD2 (5 bases). This CDR3 has 15 amino acids. Germline CDR1 reads MDHEN; CDR2 reads SYDVKM. Trimming cost V 7 bases and J 2 bases, with 18 bases left between them. The CDR3 region is CASITDPSGTYEQYF. DNA for the CDR3: TGTGCCAGCATCACCGACCCAAGCGGCACCTACGAGCAGTACTTC.

The chain has TRBV30 and TRBJ2-7; D is possibly TRBD1 (5 bases). With 4 bases removed from V and 0 bases from J, the gap between germline ends came to 10 bases. The CDR3 extends over 13 amino acids. Germline lookup yields CDR1 GTSNPN and CDR2 SVGIG (reference sequence). CDR3 loop: CAWKAGPSYEQYF. CDR3 sequence (DNA): TGTGCCTGGAAGGCAGGGCCCTCCTACGAGCAGTACTTC. Supplemented by reference TRBV30 and TRBJ2-7, the full variable domain reads SQTIHQWPATLVQPVGSPLSLECTVEGTSNPNLYWYRQAAGRGLQLLFYSVGIGQISSEVPQNLSASRPQDRQFILSSKKLLLSDSGFYLCAWKAGPSYEQYFGPGTRLTVT.